These T cell receptor beta chains were read from a single sample in a study of identical twins' blood T cells. TCRdb reprocessed the 5' RACE reads via MiXCR and lists one record per CDR3 protein. The sample has hundreds of thousands of distinct CDR3 sequences; more than 25% are singletons. The sequencing input was PBMCs. Source of these receptors: a woman between 18 and 49 years old in good health. Each CDR3 is given with its conserved first and last residue. Each record gives: V gene, clone size, J gene, D gene, CDR3 protein, CDR3 DNA. A D gene is named only where the DNA matches it firmly. Clone size is not always given. Where it is, it says once, few, many or a class for expanded clones.

v_gene: TRBV10-1
abundance: many
j_gene: TRBJ2-7
d_gene: NA
CDR3aa: CASSESEGGYEQYF
CDR3nt: TGCGCCAGCAGTGAGTCGGAAGGGGGCTACGAGCAGTACTTC

v_gene: TRBV28
abundance: NA
j_gene: TRBJ1-5
d_gene: NA
CDR3aa: CASSFVKQPQHF
CDR3nt: TGTGCCAGCAGTTTTGTGAAGCAGCCCCAGCATTTT

v_gene: TRBV7-9
abundance: few
j_gene: TRBJ1-2
d_gene: NA
CDR3aa: CASSLGVGGLEGYTF
CDR3nt: TGTGCCAGCAGCTTAGGAGTGGGGGGCCTAGAAGGCTACACCTTC

v_gene: TRBV5-1
abundance: NA
j_gene: TRBJ1-1
d_gene: NA
CDR3aa: CASSSYPVYRGTEAFF
CDR3nt: TGCGCCAGCAGCTCATACCCGGTTTACAGAGGGACTGAAGCTTTCTTT

v_gene: TRBV7-9
abundance: NA
j_gene: TRBJ1-3
d_gene: NA
CDR3aa: CASSSRQASGNTIYF
CDR3nt: TGTGCCAGCAGTTCACGACAGGCCTCTGGAAACACCATATATTTT

v_gene: TRBV6-2/TRBV6-3
abundance: many
j_gene: TRBJ1-1
d_gene: NA
CDR3aa: CASSLEGLEAFF
CDR3nt: TGTGCCAGCAGTTTGGAGGGCCTTGAAGCTTTCTTT

v_gene: TRBV7-2
abundance: few
j_gene: TRBJ1-5
d_gene: NA
CDR3aa: CASSLAKGGNQPQHF
CDR3nt: TGTGCCAGCAGCTTAGCGAAGGGTGGAAATCAGCCCCAGCATTTT

v_gene: TRBV3-1
abundance: many
j_gene: TRBJ1-1
d_gene: NA
CDR3aa: CASSRQSVGAEAFF
CDR3nt: TGTGCCAGCAGCCGACAGTCTGTGGGCGCTGAAGCTTTCTTT

v_gene: TRBV12-3/TRBV12-4
abundance: NA
j_gene: TRBJ1-2
d_gene: TRBD1
CDR3aa: CASSTGGNGYTF
CDR3nt: TGTGCCAGCAGCACAGGGGGCAATGGCTACACCTTC

v_gene: TRBV9
abundance: few
j_gene: TRBJ2-2
d_gene: NA
CDR3aa: CASSVEAATNTGELFF
CDR3nt: TGTGCCAGCAGCGTAGAGGCGGCTACGAACACCGGGGAGCTGTTTTTT

v_gene: TRBV7-8
abundance: NA
j_gene: TRBJ2-1
d_gene: NA
CDR3aa: CASSLTPQRSSYNEQFF
CDR3nt: TGTGCCAGCAGCTTAACCCCTCAGCGGAGTTCCTACAATGAGCAGTTCTTC

v_gene: TRBV12-3/TRBV12-4
abundance: NA
j_gene: TRBJ1-5
d_gene: NA
CDR3aa: CASSPTEEPQHF
CDR3nt: TGTGCCAGCAGCCCAACGGAGGAGCCCCAGCATTTT

v_gene: TRBV3-1
abundance: many
j_gene: TRBJ2-3
d_gene: TRBD2
CDR3aa: CASSQYGGGVKDTQYF
CDR3nt: TGTGCCAGCAGCCAATACGGGGGGGGCGTCAAAGATACGCAGTATTTT

v_gene: TRBV20-1
abundance: NA
j_gene: TRBJ1-2
d_gene: NA
CDR3aa: CSAKEQNYGYTF
CDR3nt: TGCAGTGCTAAAGAACAGAACTATGGCTACACCTTC

v_gene: TRBV6-5
abundance: NA
j_gene: TRBJ2-3
d_gene: NA
CDR3aa: CASSYSIGTDTQYF
CDR3nt: TGTGCCAGCAGTTACTCGATAGGAACAGATACGCAGTATTTT

v_gene: TRBV14
abundance: few
j_gene: TRBJ2-1
d_gene: NA
CDR3aa: CASSPLDTGSYNEQFF
CDR3nt: TGTGCCAGCAGCCCACTGGATACGGGCTCCTACAATGAGCAGTTCTTC

v_gene: TRBV2
abundance: many
j_gene: TRBJ1-1
d_gene: NA
CDR3aa: CASSGTFMNTEAFF
CDR3nt: TGTGCCAGCAGTGGCACCTTCATGAACACTGAAGCTTTCTTT

v_gene: TRBV29-1
abundance: few
j_gene: TRBJ2-1
d_gene: TRBD1
CDR3aa: CSVAGTGYSYNEQFF
CDR3nt: TGCAGCGTTGCCGGGACAGGTTACTCCTACAATGAGCAGTTCTTC

v_gene: TRBV12-3/TRBV12-4
abundance: many
j_gene: TRBJ1-2
d_gene: NA
CDR3aa: CASTWGRLGYTF
CDR3nt: TGTGCCAGCACCTGGGGTCGCCTAGGCTACACCTTC

v_gene: TRBV11-3
abundance: few
j_gene: TRBJ1-1
d_gene: TRBD1
CDR3aa: CASSRRGLGTEAFF
CDR3nt: TGTGCCAGCAGCCGGAGGGGGCTGGGCACTGAAGCTTTCTTT

v_gene: TRBV7-9
abundance: few
j_gene: TRBJ1-5
d_gene: NA
CDR3aa: CASSLGWTQNYSNQPQHF
CDR3nt: TGTGCCAGCAGCTTAGGTTGGACACAGAATTATAGCAATCAGCCCCAGCATTTT

v_gene: TRBV29-1
abundance: few
j_gene: TRBJ2-1
d_gene: TRBD2
CDR3aa: CSAERGTSLGLFF
CDR3nt: TGCAGCGCCGAGAGAGGGACTAGCCTCGGGCTGTTCTTC

v_gene: TRBV30
abundance: NA
j_gene: TRBJ1-2
d_gene: NA
CDR3aa: CAWSRWGVEGYTF
CDR3nt: TGTGCCTGGAGTCGCTGGGGAGTAGAAGGCTACACCTTC

v_gene: TRBV20-1
abundance: NA
j_gene: TRBJ1-4
d_gene: NA
CDR3aa: CSVSHSSNEKLFF
CDR3nt: TGCAGTGTTAGTCACAGTTCTAATGAAAAACTGTTTTTT

v_gene: TRBV7-9
abundance: NA
j_gene: TRBJ2-1
d_gene: NA
CDR3aa: CASSHQTVALDEQFF
CDR3nt: TGTGCCAGCAGCCACCAGACTGTGGCTTTGGATGAGCAGTTCTTC

v_gene: TRBV12-5
abundance: NA
j_gene: TRBJ2-2
d_gene: TRBD1
CDR3aa: CASGRPGTGGNTGELFF
CDR3nt: TGTGCTAGTGGTCGTCCCGGGACAGGGGGGAACACCGGGGAGCTGTTTTTT

v_gene: TRBV6-9
abundance: NA
j_gene: TRBJ1-2
d_gene: NA
CDR3aa: CASSSDVANYGHTF
CDR3nt: TGTGCCAGCAGTTCGGACGTTGCTAACTATGGCCACACCTTC

v_gene: TRBV4-3
abundance: NA
j_gene: TRBJ2-1
d_gene: TRBD2
CDR3aa: CASSQIPTTSVDNEQFF
CDR3nt: TGCGCCAGCAGCCAAATACCTACGACTAGCGTAGACAATGAGCAGTTCTTC

v_gene: TRBV19
abundance: NA
j_gene: TRBJ1-2
d_gene: NA
CDR3aa: CASSIIGEGGYTF
CDR3nt: TGTGCCAGTAGTATAATCGGGGAAGGCGGCTACACCTTC

v_gene: TRBV7-9
abundance: NA
j_gene: TRBJ1-1
d_gene: TRBD1
CDR3aa: CVSRGQGDLEAFF
CDR3nt: TGTGTCAGCAGGGGACAGGGGGATCTTGAAGCTTTCTTT

v_gene: TRBV7-2
abundance: NA
j_gene: TRBJ1-5
d_gene: TRBD1
CDR3aa: CASSYTGVYSNQPQHF
CDR3nt: TGTGCCAGCAGTTATACAGGGGTATATAGCAATCAGCCCCAGCATTTT

v_gene: TRBV4-3
abundance: NA
j_gene: TRBJ2-7
d_gene: NA
CDR3aa: CASSQDPPPIASTYEQYF
CDR3nt: TGCGCCAGCAGCCAAGATCCCCCCCCTATAGCGTCTACCTACGAGCAGTACTTC

v_gene: TRBV5-4
abundance: NA
j_gene: TRBJ1-4
d_gene: TRBD1
CDR3aa: CTSSRQGDEKLFF
CDR3nt: TGTACCAGCAGCCGACAGGGGGACGAAAAACTGTTTTTT

v_gene: TRBV6-6
abundance: few
j_gene: TRBJ1-5
d_gene: NA
CDR3aa: CASTRGWNQPQHF
CDR3nt: TGTGCCAGCACTCGGGGATGGAATCAGCCCCAGCATTTT

v_gene: TRBV3-1
abundance: NA
j_gene: TRBJ1-3
d_gene: NA
CDR3aa: CASSQDSGAGNTIYF
CDR3nt: TGTGCCAGCAGCCAAGATAGTGGGGCTGGAAACACCATATATTTT

v_gene: TRBV3-1
abundance: NA
j_gene: TRBJ1-2
d_gene: NA
CDR3aa: CASSQDPNGGYTF
CDR3nt: TGTGCCAGCAGCCAAGATCCCAATGGGGGCTACACCTTC

v_gene: TRBV6-6
abundance: NA
j_gene: TRBJ2-5
d_gene: TRBD2
CDR3aa: CASSYGSHNPGGTQYF
CDR3nt: TGTGCCAGCAGTTACGGCTCACATAACCCGGGGGGAACCCAGTACTTC

v_gene: TRBV4-3
abundance: many
j_gene: TRBJ2-3
d_gene: NA
CDR3aa: CASSQSDTQYF
CDR3nt: TGCGCCAGCAGCCAAAGCGATACGCAGTATTTT

v_gene: TRBV5-5
abundance: NA
j_gene: TRBJ2-2
d_gene: NA
CDR3aa: CASSLAVLNTGELFF
CDR3nt: TGTGCCAGCAGCTTGGCTGTTCTTAACACCGGGGAGCTGTTTTTT

v_gene: TRBV29-1
abundance: NA
j_gene: TRBJ2-1
d_gene: NA
CDR3aa: CSEGGPENNEQFF
CDR3nt: TGCAGCGAAGGGGGGCCTGAAAACAATGAGCAGTTCTTC

v_gene: TRBV13
abundance: once
j_gene: TRBJ2-7
d_gene: NA
CDR3aa: CASSLQGTVYEQYF
CDR3nt: TGTGCCAGCAGCTTACAGGGTACCGTTTACGAGCAGTACTTC

v_gene: TRBV5-1
abundance: few
j_gene: TRBJ2-7
d_gene: NA
CDR3aa: CASSLGQTGSYEQYF
CDR3nt: TGCGCCAGCAGCTTGGGTCAGACAGGATCCTACGAGCAGTACTTC

v_gene: TRBV12-5
abundance: NA
j_gene: TRBJ2-3
d_gene: TRBD1
CDR3aa: CASGMGQGMADTQYF
CDR3nt: TGTGCTAGTGGTATGGGACAGGGGATGGCAGATACGCAGTATTTT

v_gene: TRBV5-1
abundance: few
j_gene: TRBJ1-1
d_gene: NA
CDR3aa: CASPGTPTEAFF
CDR3nt: TGCGCCAGTCCCGGGACACCGACTGAAGCTTTCTTT

v_gene: TRBV7-8
abundance: few
j_gene: TRBJ2-5
d_gene: TRBD1
CDR3aa: CASSLGIRDSFQTQYF
CDR3nt: TGTGCCAGCAGCTTAGGGATCCGGGACAGTTTTCAGACCCAGTACTTC

v_gene: TRBV3-1
abundance: few
j_gene: TRBJ1-1
d_gene: NA
CDR3aa: CASSSRTEAFF
CDR3nt: TGTGCCAGCAGCTCTAGGACTGAAGCTTTCTTT

v_gene: TRBV5-1
abundance: many
j_gene: TRBJ1-2
d_gene: NA
CDR3aa: CASSLRQGYYGYTF
CDR3nt: TGCGCCAGCAGCTTGAGGCAGGGTTATTATGGCTACACCTTC

v_gene: TRBV28
abundance: NA
j_gene: TRBJ2-3
d_gene: NA
CDR3aa: CASTLDPQRPFGDTQYF
CDR3nt: TGTGCCAGCACCCTAGACCCCCAGCGGCCCTTCGGGGATACGCAGTATTTT

v_gene: TRBV24-1
abundance: few
j_gene: TRBJ2-7
d_gene: NA
CDR3aa: CATSDPLRSVGYEQYF
CDR3nt: TGTGCCACCAGTGACCCGCTCCGGAGCGTGGGGTACGAGCAGTACTTC

v_gene: TRBV29-1
abundance: few
j_gene: TRBJ1-2
d_gene: NA
CDR3aa: CSVPDFFPEYGYTF
CDR3nt: TGCAGCGTCCCGGACTTTTTCCCGGAATATGGCTACACCTTC

v_gene: TRBV20-1
abundance: NA
j_gene: TRBJ1-2
d_gene: TRBD1
CDR3aa: CSAKTGTGIFDTF
CDR3nt: TGCAGTGCTAAGACCGGGACAGGGATATTTGACACCTTC

v_gene: TRBV13
abundance: NA
j_gene: TRBJ1-6
d_gene: NA
CDR3aa: CASSLGPKSSYNSPLHF
CDR3nt: TGTGCCAGCAGCCTAGGACCCAAAAGCTCCTATAATTCACCCCTCCACTTT